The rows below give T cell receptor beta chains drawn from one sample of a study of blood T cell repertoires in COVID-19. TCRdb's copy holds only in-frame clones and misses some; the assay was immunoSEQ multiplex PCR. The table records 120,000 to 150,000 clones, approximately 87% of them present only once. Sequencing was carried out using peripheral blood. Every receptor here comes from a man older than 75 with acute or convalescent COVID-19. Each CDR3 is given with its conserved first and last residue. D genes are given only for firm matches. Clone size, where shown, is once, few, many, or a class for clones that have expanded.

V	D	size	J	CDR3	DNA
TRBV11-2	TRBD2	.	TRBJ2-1	CASSFQWEGGEQFF	TGTGCCAGCAGCTTCCAGTGGGAGGGAGGTGAGCAGTTCTTC
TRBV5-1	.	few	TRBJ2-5	CASSVQATGFAETQYF	TGCGCCAGCAGCGTGCAGGCCACAGGGTTCGCCGAGACCCAGTACTTC
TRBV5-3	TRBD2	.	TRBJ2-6	CARITSGFSGANVLTF	TGTGCCAGGATTACTAGCGGGTTCTCTGGGGCCAACGTCCTGACTTTC
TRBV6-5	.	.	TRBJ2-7	CASSYRDSGGYEQYF	TGTGCCAGCAGTTACCGCGACAGTGGCGGCTACGAGCAGTACTTC
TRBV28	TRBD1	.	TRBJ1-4	CASSLGQRNEKLFF	TGTGCCAGCAGCCTGGGACAGAGGAATGAAAAACTGTTTTTT
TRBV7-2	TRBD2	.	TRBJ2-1	CASSLVRGRNEQFF	TGTGCCAGCAGCTTAGTGCGCGGGAGGAATGAGCAGTTCTTC
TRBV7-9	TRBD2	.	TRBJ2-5	CASSGPSGSLETQYF	TGTGCCAGCAGCGGGCCTAGCGGGAGCTTGGAGACCCAGTACTTC
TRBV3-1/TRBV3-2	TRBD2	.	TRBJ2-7	CASSLRRAGASEQYF	TGTGCCAGCAGCCTCCGGAGGGCGGGAGCTAGTGAGCAGTACTTC
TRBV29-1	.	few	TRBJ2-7	CSVVGTGSSYEQYF	TGCAGCGTTGTGGGCACGGGGAGCTCCTACGAGCAGTACTTC
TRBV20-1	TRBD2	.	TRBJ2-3	CSVKRERQYF	TGCAGTGTCAAGCGGGAACGGCAGTATTTT
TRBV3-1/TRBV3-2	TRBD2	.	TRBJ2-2	CASSPRASGKTGRSLFF	TGTGCCAGCAGCCCGAGGGCTAGCGGGAAAACCGGGCGAAGTCTGTTTTTT
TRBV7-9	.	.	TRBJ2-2	CASSSRQLRNANTGELFF	TGTGCCAGCAGCTCGCGTCAGTTGCGGAACGCGAACACCGGGGAGCTGTTTTTT
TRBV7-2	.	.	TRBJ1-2	CASSSTYINGYTF	TGTGCCAGCAGCTCCACTTATATAAATGGCTACACCTTC
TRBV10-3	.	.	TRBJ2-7	CAITKNRAGNEQYF	TGTGCCATCACCAAGAACAGGGCTGGTAACGAGCAGTACTTC
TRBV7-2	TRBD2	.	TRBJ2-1	CASSASTGTSIF	TGTGCCAGCAGCGCGTCAACCGGGACTAGTATCTTC
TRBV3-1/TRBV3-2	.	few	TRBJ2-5	CASSQGTAETQYF	TGTGCCAGCAGCCAAGGGACAGCTGAGACCCAGTACTTC
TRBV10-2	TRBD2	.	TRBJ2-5	CASSPSGSSAETQYF	TGCGCCAGCAGCCCGAGCGGGAGCTCCGCAGAGACCCAGTACTTC
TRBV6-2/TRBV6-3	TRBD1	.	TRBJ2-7	CASSPIPGGIVSYEQYF	TGTGCCAGCAGTCCCATTCCAGGGGGAATCGTTTCCTACGAGCAGTACTTC
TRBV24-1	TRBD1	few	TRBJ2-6	CATSDSGTGTGANVLTF	TGTGCCACCAGTGATTCCGGGACAGGGACTGGGGCCAACGTCCTGACTTTC
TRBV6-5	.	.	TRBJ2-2	CASNGLPGAGELFF	TGTGCCAGCAACGGACTGCCGGGGGCCGGGGAGCTGTTTTTT
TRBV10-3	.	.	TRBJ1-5	CAISELGAGVGQPQHF	TGTGCCATCAGTGAGCTGGGGGCAGGGGTGGGTCAGCCCCAGCATTTT
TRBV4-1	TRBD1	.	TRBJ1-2	CASSQDPQGARWYGYTF	TGCGCCAGCAGCCAAGATCCTCAGGGGGCGCGATGGTATGGCTACACCTTC
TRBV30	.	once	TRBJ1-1	CAWSSDTEAFF	TGTGCCTGGAGTTCGGACACTGAAGCTTTCTTT
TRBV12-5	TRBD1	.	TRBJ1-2	CASGPGQGHGYTF	TGTGCTAGTGGTCCAGGACAGGGGCATGGCTACACCTTC
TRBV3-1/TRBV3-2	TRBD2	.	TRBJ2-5	CASSLTPTGRGETQYF	TGTGCCAGCAGCCTCACCCCAACTGGGAGGGGAGAGACCCAGTACTTC
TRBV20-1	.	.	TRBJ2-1	CSASSEQGKVNEQFF	TGCAGTGCTAGTTCTGAACAGGGAAAGGTAAATGAGCAGTTCTTC